The 27 T cell receptor beta chains given below trace back to one sample, sequenced in a study of blood T cell repertoires in COVID-19. Libraries were prepared by immunoSEQ multiplex PCR; TCRdb keeps only in-frame clonotypes and omits some of them. The sample yields fewer than 250,000 clones, around 85% seen once. Sequencing was carried out using peripheral blood. The origin of the receptors is a woman aged 55 to 70 with active or convalescent COVID-19.

The J gene is TRBJ1-2, the V gene TRBV18; TRBD1 matches at 9 bases. Per the germline V gene, CDR1 is KGHSH and CDR2 is LQKENI. V trimming: 5 bases; J trimming: 4 bases; junction bases outside the gene matches: 2. This CDR3 is built from 13 residues. CDR3 in amino acids: CASSMTGGYGYTF. Here the CDR3 DNA reads TGTGCCAGCTCAATGACAGGGGGCTATGGCTACACCTTC.

The rearrangement joins TRBV30 to TRBJ1-1; no reliable D call. The germline V gene has CDR1 GTSNPN and CDR2 SVGIG (reference sequence). Trimming took 4 bases from V and 5 from J, leaving 14 bases between them. The CDR3 has 13 residues. This chain's CDR3 is CAWTPGSKTEAFF. The CDR3 DNA sequence: TGTGCCTGGACCCCGGGAAGTAAGACTGAAGCTTTCTTT.

The chain links TRBV6-5 to TRBJ2-7; TRBD2 aligns across 9 bases. After removal of 6 bases from V and 6 bases from J, the junction contained 9 bases not matched to a gene. The V gene's germline CDR1 is MNHEY and CDR2 SVGAGI. The CDR3 is made up of 14 amino acids. In DNA form, the CDR3 reads TGTGCCAGCAGCCAATTAGCGGGAGCACCCGAGCAGTACTTC. It translates to CASSQLAGAPEQYF.

The CDR3 sequence is CASSLDGRTSGYSAPNEQFF. The CDR3 DNA sequence: TGCGCCAGCAGCTTGGATGGGCGGACTAGCGGGTACTCAGCCCCCAATGAGCAGTTCTTC. V is TRBV5-1 and J is TRBJ2-1, with TRBD2 matching over 11 bases. This CDR3 is 20 amino acids long. The V gene end was trimmed by 0 bases and the J gene end by 6 bases; junction bases not matched to a gene: 17. Germline loops: CDR1 SGHRS, CDR2 YFSETQ.

This clone appeared once. This sequence joins TRBV4-1 and TRBJ1-1; 12 positions agree with TRBD1. The CDR3 totals 15 residues. V lost 6 bases to trimming and J lost 5 bases; unmatched junction nucleotides: 7. CDR1 is MGHRA and CDR2 is YSYEKL in the germline V gene. This CDR3 is CASRPGQGAFTEAFF. DNA for the CDR3: TGCGCCAGCAGACCGGGACAGGGGGCCTTTACTGAAGCTTTCTTT.

In nucleotides, the CDR3 is TGTGCCAGCAGCCTAATAACACCGGGATTCTCCTACAATGAGCAGTTCTTC. This codes for CASSLITPGFSYNEQFF. The V call is TRBV5-6, the J call TRBJ2-1, with D maybe TRBD2 (5 bases). Germline V gene lookup returns CDR1 SGHDT and CDR2 YYEEEE. The V and J ends lost 4 bases and 0 bases respectively, with 17 bases between them. The CDR3 contains 17 residues.

This clone has a single count. The CDR3 DNA reads as TGCGCCAGCAGCTTGGCAGGGACAGCGAACACCGGGGAGCTGTTTTTT. As protein: CASSLAGTANTGELFF. The chain is built from TRBV5-1 and TRBJ2-2; 7 bases map to TRBD1. The junction had 2 bases not matched to a gene; V was cut back by 0 bases and J by 0 bases. This CDR3 region has 16 residues. The germline CDR1 and CDR2 sequences are SGHRS and YFSETQ.

This clone is a singleton in its sample. The chain links TRBV4-2 to TRBJ2-1; D unresolved. From germline, CDR1 is LGHNA and CDR2 YNFKEQ. Trimming removed 5 bases at V and 6 bases at J, with 5 bases between. The CDR3 is 11 residues long. CDR3 in DNA: TGTGCCAGCAGCTTAGCCAATGAGCAGTTCTTC. Its translation is CASSLANEQFF.

The chain carries TRBV9 and TRBJ2-1, with TRBD1 identical over 8 bases. The CDR3 is 15 residues long. The J segment lost 4 bases and the V segment lost 1 base, leaving 4 bases of the junction unmatched. Per the germline V gene, CDR1 is SGDLS and CDR2 is YYNGEE. The CDR3 coding sequence is TGTGCCAGCAGCGTACAGGGGGCGGGTTACAATGAGCAGTTCTTC. This sequence encodes CASSVQGAGYNEQFF.

There are a few counts of this clone. The rearrangement uses TRBV7-6 and TRBJ2-2; 10 bases are shared with TRBD2. CDR1 SGHVS and CDR2 FNYEAQ come from the germline V gene. After removal of 1 base from V and 6 bases from J, the junction contained 2 bases not matched to a gene. This CDR3 spans 15 amino acids. CDR3 in amino acids: CASSLEAGGPGELFF. In DNA form, the CDR3 reads TGTGCCAGCAGCTTAGAAGCGGGAGGGCCCGGGGAGCTGTTTTTT.

This chain connects TRBV7-6 to TRBJ2-7; D might be TRBD2 (6 bases). Germline V lookup: CDR1 SGHVS, CDR2 FNYEAQ. V was pared by 1 base and J by 0 bases, with 10 bases between. The CDR3 length is 15 residues. The CDR3 sequence: CASSLVRGISYEQYF. DNA of the CDR3: TGTGCCAGCAGCTTAGTTCGCGGGATCTCCTACGAGCAGTACTTC. Looking up the rest from reference TRBV7-6 and TRBJ2-7 gives the full variable domain: GAGVSQSPRYKVTKRGQDVALRCDPISGHVSLYWYRQALGQGPEFLTYFNYEAQQDKSGLPNDRFSAERPEGSISTLTIQRTEQRDSAMYRCASSLVRGISYEQYFGPGTRLTVT.

This clone was detected once. The same CDR3 can be traced to other DNA sequences in this sample. The rearrangement joins TRBV7-8 to TRBJ2-3, with D tentatively TRBD2 (6 bases). With 0 bases removed from V and 6 bases from J, the gap between germline ends came to 10 bases. CDR1 and CDR2 (germline): SGHVS, FQNEAQ. CDR3 size: 14 residues. The CDR3 region is CASSLAVGSDTQYF. The CDR3 coding sequence is TGTGCCAGCAGCTTAGCGGTCGGGAGTGATACGCAGTATTTT.

The V and J genes are TRBV28 and TRBJ1-1, with TRBD1 as a possible D gene (6 bases). Between the trimmed V and J ends, which lost 3 bases and 5 bases, there was a span of 16 bases. The germline gives CDR1 MDHEN, CDR2 SYDVKM. This CDR3 has 15 amino acids. The CDR3: CASSLPAGGGTEAFF. In DNA form, the CDR3 reads TGTGCCAGCAGTTTGCCGGCGGGGGGCGGGACTGAAGCTTTCTTT.

The chain combines TRBV19 with TRBJ1-5; D might be TRBD1 (6 bases). This CDR3 contains 15 residues. V lost 1 base and J 7 bases, leaving 14 bases between the germline ends. Germline-derived CDR1 and CDR2 are LNHDA and SQIVND (reference sequence). This chain's CDR3 is CASSIVQGTRQPQHF. The DNA of the CDR3 is TGTGCCAGTAGTATAGTTCAGGGGACGAGACAGCCCCAGCATTTT. Filled out from reference TRBV19 and TRBJ1-5, the complete variable domain reads DGGITQSPKYLFRKEGQNVTLSCEQNLNHDAMYWYRQDPGQGLRLIYYSQIVNDFQKGDIAEGYSVSREKKESFPLTVTSAQKNPTAFYLCASSIVQGTRQPQHFGDGTRLSIL.

J is TRBJ1-2 and V is TRBV7-8, with 12 bases matching TRBD1. There are 15 residues in the CDR3. The germline CDR1 and CDR2 sequences are SGHVS and FQNEAQ. Trimming took 1 base from V and 7 from J; bases not matched to a gene: 4. DNA of the CDR3: TGTGCCAGCAGCTTAGAAGGGACAGGGGGCATTGGCTACACCTTC. It encodes CASSLEGTGGIGYTF.

The gene calls are TRBV28 and TRBJ1-6, with 9 bases aligning to TRBD1. Losses at the gene ends were 10 bases for V and 8 bases for J; bases not matched to a gene: 12. This CDR3 has 15 amino acids. Germline assignment: CDR1 MDHEN and CDR2 SYDVKM. DNA of the CDR3: TGTGCCACCATTGACGGGACAGGGTTGCATTCACCCCTCCACTTT. It codes for CATIDGTGLHSPLHF.

This chain uses TRBV18 with TRBJ1-4; D ambiguous. V was trimmed by 3 bases and J by 3 bases, leaving 11 bases between them. There are 15 residues in the CDR3. Germline CDR1 and CDR2: KGHSH and LQKENI. CDR3 sequence reads: CASSPLSRANEKLFF. The CDR3 DNA sequence: TGTGCCAGCTCACCTCTAAGTCGAGCTAATGAAAAACTGTTTTTT.

This chain links TRBV9 with TRBJ1-2, with 7 bases lining up with TRBD1. CDR1 and CDR2 from the germline V gene are SGDLS and YYNGEE. This CDR3 comprises 14 residues. Trimming at V came to 2 bases and at J to 7 bases, leaving 8 bases not matched to a gene. The CDR3 reads CASSVTGIPSGYTF. CDR3 coding DNA: TGTGCCAGCAGCGTGACAGGGATTCCGAGTGGCTACACCTTC.

The chain links TRBV4-1 to TRBJ2-1; D not resolved. This CDR3 has 16 residues. Trimming pared 1 base from V and 0 bases from J, leaving 10 bases between. CDR1 is MGHRA, CDR2 YSYEKL, per germline. CDR3 nucleotide sequence: TGCGCCAGCAGCCAAGGGGCCTTGAGCTCCTACAATGAGCAGTTCTTC. Amino acid sequence: CASSQGALSSYNEQFF.

DNA for the CDR3: TGTGCCAGCAGCTTTAACAGGGTGGACACCGGGGAGCTGTTTTTT. Amino acids: CASSFNRVDTGELFF. The gene calls are TRBV7-8 and TRBJ2-2, with D tentatively TRBD1 (6 bases). Trimming stripped 3 bases from V and 3 bases from J, with 11 bases between. CDR1 is SGHVS, CDR2 FQNEAQ, per germline. The length of the CDR3 is 15 residues.

This chain links TRBV6-6 with TRBJ2-2; 9 nucleotides match TRBD1. The germline V gene encodes CDR1 MNHNY and CDR2 SVGAGI (reference sequence). The ends lost 5 bases at V and 4 bases at J; junction bases unmatched: 8. This CDR3 is 16 amino acids long. The CDR3 protein is CASSRPGQGVTGELFF. The CDR3, as DNA: TGTGCCAGCAGTCGTCCGGGACAGGGTGTCACCGGGGAGCTGTTTTTT.

The chain combines TRBV11-3 with TRBJ1-1; 9 bases map to TRBD1. Germline V gene sequence: CDR1 SGHNT, CDR2 YENEEA. With V trimmed by 3 bases and J by 1 base, 6 bases remained unmatched. The CDR3 runs 16 residues. CDR3 bases: TGTGCCAGCAGCTTCCGGACAGGGGCCTCGAACACTGAAGCTTTCTTT. Amino acids: CASSFRTGASNTEAFF.

The chain is built from TRBV4-1 and TRBJ1-6; TRBD1 is a possible D gene (5 bases). The CDR3 runs 15 residues. Trimming pared 0 bases from V and 8 bases from J, leaving 11 bases between. Germline V gene lookup returns CDR1 MGHRA and CDR2 YSYEKL. CDR3 protein: CASSQEIRVYSPLHF. CDR3 coding DNA: TGCGCCAGCAGCCAAGAAATCAGGGTTTATTCACCCCTCCACTTT.

The chain links TRBV6-5 to TRBJ1-2; TRBD1 matches at 8 bases. J was trimmed by 8 bases and V by 0 bases; bases with no gene match: 8. This CDR3 spans 15 amino acids. Germline V gene data show CDR1 as MNHEY and CDR2 as SVGAGI. The CDR3 sequence is CASSYSGQGATGYTF. The CDR3 bases are TGTGCCAGCAGTTACTCAGGGCAGGGGGCGACGGGCTACACCTTC.

V gene TRBV7-6 combines with J gene TRBJ1-1, with 7 bases identical to TRBD1. V lost 5 bases, J lost 7 bases, and 4 bases stayed unmatched. The germline V gene has CDR1 SGHVS and CDR2 FNYEAQ. The CDR3 is 12 residues long. CDR3 in amino acids: CASSVYRGEAFF. The CDR3 DNA is TGTGCCAGCAGCGTATACAGGGGTGAAGCTTTCTTT.

The chain carries TRBV4-2 and TRBJ1-1; D ambiguous. The CDR3 runs 12 residues. Germline V lookup: CDR1 LGHNA, CDR2 YNFKEQ. V was cut by 5 bases and J by 2 bases, with 6 bases left in between. CDR3 sequence (DNA): TGTGCCAGCAGCAATATAAACACTGAAGCTTTCTTT. This sequence encodes CASSNINTEAFF.

This chain links TRBV7-8 with TRBJ1-3; the D gene is possibly TRBD1 (6 bases). V lost 2 bases and J 4 bases, leaving 12 bases between the germline ends. Germline CDR1 and CDR2: SGHVS and FQNEAQ. The CDR3 is made up of 15 amino acids. The CDR3 region has the DNA TGTGCCAGCAGCTTAAGGACAGCTGGGGGAAACACCATATATTTT. Translation: CASSLRTAGGNTIYF.